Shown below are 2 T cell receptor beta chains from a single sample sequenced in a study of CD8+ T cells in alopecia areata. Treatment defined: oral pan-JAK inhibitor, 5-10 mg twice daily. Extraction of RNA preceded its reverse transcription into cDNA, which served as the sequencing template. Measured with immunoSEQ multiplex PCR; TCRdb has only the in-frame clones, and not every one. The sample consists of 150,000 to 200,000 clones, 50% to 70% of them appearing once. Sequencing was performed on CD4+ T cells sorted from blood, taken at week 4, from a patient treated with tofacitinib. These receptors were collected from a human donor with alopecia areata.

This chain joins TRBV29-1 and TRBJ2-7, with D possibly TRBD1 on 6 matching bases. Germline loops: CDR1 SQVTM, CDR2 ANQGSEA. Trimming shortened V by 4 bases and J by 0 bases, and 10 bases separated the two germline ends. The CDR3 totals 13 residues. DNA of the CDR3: TGCAGCGTTGTGTCAGGGGACTCCTACGAGCAGTACTTC. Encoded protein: CSVVSGDSYEQYF.

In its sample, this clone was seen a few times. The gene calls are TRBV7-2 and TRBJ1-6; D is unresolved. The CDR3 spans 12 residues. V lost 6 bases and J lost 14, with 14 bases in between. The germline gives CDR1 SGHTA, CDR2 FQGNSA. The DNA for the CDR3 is TGTGCCAGCAGTCACGCCCCGGGCGCCCTCCACTTT. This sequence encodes CASSHAPGALHF.